Only a few counts were recorded for the clone carrying this TCR beta chain. What it recognizes is unknown. The CDR3 extends over 17 amino acids. V shed 4 bases and J 8 bases; nucleotides not matched to a gene: 19. Germline V gives CDR1 SGDLS, CDR2 YYNGEE. This sample is part of a study of cytomegalovirus exposure and HLA in healthy donors. PCR employed 60 Vbeta and 13 Jbeta primers. The table came from immunoSEQ multiplex PCR; TCRdb's copy has only in-frame clones and leaves some out. This table holds 130,000 to 150,000 clones, less than 85% found once. Regarding the study as a whole: According to a later analysis, most TCR beta chains associated with CMV appeared HLA-restricted. As a later analysis revealed, the rate of TCR association differed by HLA locus, with DRB1 most and HLA-C fewest.

The sequence derives from a woman aged 45-60 years in good health and CMV-seropositive. The sequenced sample was PBMCs. The J gene is TRBJ2-3, the V gene TRBV9, with 7 bases fitting TRBD2. CDR3 residues: CASSPQIAGPRGATQYF. CDR3 DNA sequence: TGTGCCAGCAGCCCCCAAATAGCGGGCCCCCGTGGGGCTACGCAGTATTTT.